This entry lists 5 T cell receptor beta chains sequenced from one sample in a study of blood T cells in healthy people across ages. A J-beta primer mix and a sample-barcoded 5' primer were used in a second PCR of roughly 6 to 11 cycles. A single record per CDR3 protein comes from TCRdb applying MiXCR to the 5' RACE reads. The data contain some 1.8 million distinct CDR3 sequences, 39% of them seen just once; the ten biggest clones take up roughly 23%. Sample: blood. The receptors were gathered from a human donor in good health.

This sequence joins TRBV7-8 and TRBJ1-6, with TRBD1 identical over 10 bases. Trimming took 1 base from V and 8 from J; bases not matched to a gene: 8. This CDR3 is built from 17 residues. Looked up from germline, CDR1 is SGHVS and CDR2 is FQNEAQ. The CDR3 reads CASSLVGPTGGHSPLHF. For the CDR3, the DNA is TGTGCCAGCAGCTTAGTCGGGCCGACAGGGGGCCATTCACCCCTCCACTTT.

The V call is TRBV12-3 or TRBV12-4, the J call TRBJ2-7; D may be TRBD1 or TRBD2 (5 bases each). Trimming stripped 9 bases from V and 0 bases from J, with 9 bases between. The CDR3 runs to 12 residues. CDR3 DNA: TGTGCCAGTACCGGGACCTCCTACGAGCAGTACTTC. Residues: CASTGTSYEQYF.

The chain is built from TRBV7-2 and TRBJ1-5; tentatively, D is TRBD1 (5 bases). Germline loops: CDR1 SGHTA, CDR2 FQGNSA. V lost 0 bases and J lost 5, with 14 bases in between. The CDR3 is 16 residues long. For the CDR3, the DNA is TGTGCCAGCAGCTTAGCAGGACACCTGGGGGATCAGCCCCAGCATTTT. It translates to CASSLAGHLGDQPQHF. Drawing the rest from reference TRBV7-2 and TRBJ1-5, the complete variable domain is GAGVSQSPSNKVTEKGKDVELRCDPISGHTALYWYRQSLGQGLEFLIYFQGNSAPDKSGLPSDRFSAERTGGSVSTLTIQRTQQEDSAVYLCASSLAGHLGDQPQHFGDGTRLSIL.

This chain links TRBV6-6 with TRBJ2-3; TRBD2 matches 11 bases. Unmatched junction bases numbered 8, after V lost 3 bases and J lost 3 bases. The CDR3 runs 17 residues. The germline V gene encodes CDR1 MNHNY and CDR2 SVGAGI (reference sequence). CDR3 sequence reads: CASSYSLAGGPTDTQYF. Here the CDR3 DNA reads TGTGCCAGCAGTTATTCATTAGCGGGGGGGCCGACAGATACGCAGTATTTT.

The CDR3 sequence is CASRLQQTDTQYF. The CDR3 coding sequence is TGTGCCAGCAGGTTACAGCAAACAGATACGCAGTATTTT. This chain connects TRBV7-2 to TRBJ2-3; D not certain. The CDR3 contains 13 residues. Trimming removed 6 bases at V and 3 bases at J, with 10 bases between. Germline lookup yields CDR1 SGHTA and CDR2 FQGNSA. The variable domain in full, with the rest retrieved from reference TRBV7-2 and TRBJ2-3, is GAGVSQSPSNKVTEKGKDVELRCDPISGHTALYWYRQSLGQGLEFLIYFQGNSAPDKSGLPSDRFSAERTGGSVSTLTIQRTQQEDSAVYLCASRLQQTDTQYFGPGTRLTVL.